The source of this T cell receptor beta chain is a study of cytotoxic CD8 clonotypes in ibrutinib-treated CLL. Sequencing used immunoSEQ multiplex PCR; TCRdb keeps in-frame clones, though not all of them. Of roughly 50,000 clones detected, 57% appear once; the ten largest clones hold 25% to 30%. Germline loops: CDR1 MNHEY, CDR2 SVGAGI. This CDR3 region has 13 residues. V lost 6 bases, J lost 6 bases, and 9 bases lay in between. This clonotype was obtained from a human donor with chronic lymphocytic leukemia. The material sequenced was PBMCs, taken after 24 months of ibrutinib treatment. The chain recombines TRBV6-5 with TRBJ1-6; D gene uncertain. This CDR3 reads CASSRDPNSPLHF. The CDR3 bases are TGTGCCAGCAGCCGCGATCCTAATTCACCCCTCCACTTT.